The entry that follows covers one TCR beta chain sequence. Its antigen is unknown. Lactation, pregnancy, other autoimmune disease or uncontrolled infection excluded patients. The CDR3 totals 13 residues. Germline lookup yields CDR1 KGHDR and CDR2 SFDVKD. V shed 11 bases, J shed 4 bases, and the junction held 7 bases outside the gene matches. Authors of the study amplified TCR beta CDR3 regions from RNA transcripts. The HTBI primer set was used in a first-round RT-PCR of the TCR CDR3. TCRdb analysed the multiplex PCR reads with MiXCR anew, one entry per CDR3 protein. The sample has some 570,000 distinct CDR3 sequences, 13% to 15% seen once; the top ten hold roughly 7.1%. The data stem from a study of T cells in Graves' hyperthyroidism and ophthalmopathy. Study-level results: A model using 13 V-J features told ophthalmopathy apart from stable hyperthyroidism. The model anticipated ophthalmopathy a median about 7 months pre-onset.

The sample taken for sequencing was blood. The rearrangement joins TRBV24-1 to TRBJ2-1, with 7 bases fitting TRBD2. This TCR was recovered from a woman between 18 and 30 years old with Graves' ophthalmopathy. CDR3 loop: CASGASGYNEQFF. The CDR3 region has the DNA TGTGCCAGTGGGGCTAGCGGATACAATGAGCAGTTCTTC.